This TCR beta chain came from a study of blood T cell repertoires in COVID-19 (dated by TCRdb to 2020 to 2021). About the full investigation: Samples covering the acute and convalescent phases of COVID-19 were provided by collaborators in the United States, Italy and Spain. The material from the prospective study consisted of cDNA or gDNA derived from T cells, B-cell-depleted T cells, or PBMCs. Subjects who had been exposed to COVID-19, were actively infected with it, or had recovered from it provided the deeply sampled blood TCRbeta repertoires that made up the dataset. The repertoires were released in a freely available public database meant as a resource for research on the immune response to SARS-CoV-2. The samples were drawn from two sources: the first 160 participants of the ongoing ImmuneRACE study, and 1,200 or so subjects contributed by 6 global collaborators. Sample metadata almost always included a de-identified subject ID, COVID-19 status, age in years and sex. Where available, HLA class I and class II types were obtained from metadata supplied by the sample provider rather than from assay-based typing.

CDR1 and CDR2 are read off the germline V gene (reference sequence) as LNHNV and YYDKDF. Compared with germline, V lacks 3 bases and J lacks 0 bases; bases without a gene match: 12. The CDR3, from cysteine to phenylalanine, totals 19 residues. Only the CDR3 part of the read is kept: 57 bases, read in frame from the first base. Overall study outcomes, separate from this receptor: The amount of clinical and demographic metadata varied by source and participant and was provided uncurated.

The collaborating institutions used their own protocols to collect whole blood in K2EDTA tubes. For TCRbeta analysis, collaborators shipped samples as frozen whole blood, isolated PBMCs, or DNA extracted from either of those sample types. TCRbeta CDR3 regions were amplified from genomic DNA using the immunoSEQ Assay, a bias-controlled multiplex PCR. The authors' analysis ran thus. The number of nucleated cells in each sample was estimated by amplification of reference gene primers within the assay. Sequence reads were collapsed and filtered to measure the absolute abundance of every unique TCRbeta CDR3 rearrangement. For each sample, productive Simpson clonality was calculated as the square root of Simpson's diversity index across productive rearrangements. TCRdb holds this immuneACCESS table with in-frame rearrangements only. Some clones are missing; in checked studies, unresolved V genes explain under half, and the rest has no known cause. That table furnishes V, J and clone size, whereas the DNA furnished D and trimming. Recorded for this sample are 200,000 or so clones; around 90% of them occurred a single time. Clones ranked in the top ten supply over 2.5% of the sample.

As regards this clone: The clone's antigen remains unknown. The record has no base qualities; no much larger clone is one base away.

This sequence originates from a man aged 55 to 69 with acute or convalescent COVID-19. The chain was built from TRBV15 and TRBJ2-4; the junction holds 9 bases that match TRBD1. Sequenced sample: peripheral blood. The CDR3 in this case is CATSRPDRGEPLAKNIQYF. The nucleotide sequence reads TGTGCCACCAGCAGGCCGGACAGGGGCGAACCCCTAGCCAAAAACATTCAGTACTTC.